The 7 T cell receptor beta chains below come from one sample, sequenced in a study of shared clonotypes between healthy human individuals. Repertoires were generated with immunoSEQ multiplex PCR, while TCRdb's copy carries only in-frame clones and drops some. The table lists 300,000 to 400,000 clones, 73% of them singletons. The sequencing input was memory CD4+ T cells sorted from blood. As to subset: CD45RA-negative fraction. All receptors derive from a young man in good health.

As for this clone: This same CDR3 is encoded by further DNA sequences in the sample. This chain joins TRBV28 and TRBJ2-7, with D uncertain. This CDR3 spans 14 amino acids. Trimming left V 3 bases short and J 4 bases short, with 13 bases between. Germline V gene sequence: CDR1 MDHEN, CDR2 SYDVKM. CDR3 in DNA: TGTGCCAGCAGTTTTGGCGGCAGTTCTTACGAGCAGTACTTC. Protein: CASSFGGSSYEQYF.

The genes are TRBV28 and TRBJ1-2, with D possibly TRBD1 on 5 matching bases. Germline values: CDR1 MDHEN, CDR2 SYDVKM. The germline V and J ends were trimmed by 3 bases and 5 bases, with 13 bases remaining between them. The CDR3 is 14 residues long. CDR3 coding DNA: TGTGCCAGCAGTTTCTTTGCCAGGGTTTATGGCTACACCTTC. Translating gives CASSFFARVYGYTF.

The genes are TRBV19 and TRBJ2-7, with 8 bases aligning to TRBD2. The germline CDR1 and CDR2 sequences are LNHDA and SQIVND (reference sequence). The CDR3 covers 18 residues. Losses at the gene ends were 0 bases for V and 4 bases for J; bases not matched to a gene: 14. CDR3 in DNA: TGTGCCAGTAGTATAGATGCCCCTAAGGGAGCGGGAGTATACGAGCAGTACTTC. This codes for CASSIDAPKGAGVYEQYF. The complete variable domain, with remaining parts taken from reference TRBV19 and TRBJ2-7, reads DGGITQSPKYLFRKEGQNVTLSCEQNLNHDAMYWYRQDPGQGLRLIYYSQIVNDFQKGDIAEGYSVSREKKESFPLTVTSAQKNPTAFYLCASSIDAPKGAGVYEQYFGPGTRLTVT.

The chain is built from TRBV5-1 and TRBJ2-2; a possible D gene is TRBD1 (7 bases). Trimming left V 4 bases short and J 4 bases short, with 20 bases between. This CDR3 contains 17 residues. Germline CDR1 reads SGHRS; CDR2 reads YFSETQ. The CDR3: CASSKVTGDGSTGELFF. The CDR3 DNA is TGCGCCAGCAGCAAGGTAACAGGGGACGGGAGCACCGGGGAGCTGTTTTTT.

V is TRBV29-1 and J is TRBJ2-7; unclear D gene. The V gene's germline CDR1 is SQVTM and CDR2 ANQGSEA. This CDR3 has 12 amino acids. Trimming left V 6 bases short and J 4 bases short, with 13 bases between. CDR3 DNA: TGCAGCGTGAAAGGAACCCTTTACGAGCAGTACTTC. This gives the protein CSVKGTLYEQYF.

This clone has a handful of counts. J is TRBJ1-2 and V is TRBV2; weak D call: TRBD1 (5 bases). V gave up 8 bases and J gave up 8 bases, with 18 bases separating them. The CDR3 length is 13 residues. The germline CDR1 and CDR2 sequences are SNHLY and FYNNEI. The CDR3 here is CASVVSGPGGYTF. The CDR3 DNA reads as TGTGCCAGCGTCGTGTCAGGGCCGGGAGGCTACACCTTC.

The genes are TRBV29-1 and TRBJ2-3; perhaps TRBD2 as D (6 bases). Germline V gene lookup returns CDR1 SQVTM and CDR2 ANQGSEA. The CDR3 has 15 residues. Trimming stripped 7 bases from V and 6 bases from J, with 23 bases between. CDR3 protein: CSASGWATQRDTQYF. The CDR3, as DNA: TGCAGCGCCAGCGGGTGGGCTACCCAACGGGATACGCAGTATTTT.